These T cell receptor beta chains were read from a single sample in a study of technical replicates of blood from several donors. Sequencing was performed with immunoSEQ multiplex PCR; in TCRdb, only in-frame clones are kept and a portion is missing. Among about 94,000 clones, 90% to 97% were seen once, and the ten largest hold approximately 0.22%. Sample: T cells isolated from PBMCs. The receptors shown here come from a human donor in good health. The CDR3 runs from the conserved cysteine through the conserved F or W. A D gene is named only where the DNA matches it firmly. Size tells how often a clone was seen (once, few, many) or the class of an expanded clone, and some rows leave it out.

abundance: .
v_gene: TRBV2
d_gene: TRBD1
j_gene: TRBJ1-1
CDR3aa: CASATGALNTEAFF
CDR3nt: TGTGCCAGCGCCACAGGGGCGTTGAACACTGAAGCTTTCTTT

abundance: .
v_gene: TRBV19
d_gene: TRBD1
j_gene: TRBJ1-6
CDR3aa: CASSSSTGGYNSPLHF
CDR3nt: TGTGCCAGTAGTAGCTCGACAGGGGGCTATAATTCACCCCTCCACTTT

abundance: .
v_gene: TRBV28
d_gene: TRBD1
j_gene: TRBJ2-5
CDR3aa: CASSITTGTGNEVLETQYF
CDR3nt: TGTGCCAGCAGTATCACTACCGGGACAGGGAATGAGGTGTTGGAGACCCAGTACTTC

abundance: .
v_gene: TRBV6-1
d_gene: TRBD1
j_gene: TRBJ2-7
CDR3aa: CASRSQGAYEQYF
CDR3nt: TGTGCCAGCAGATCACAGGGGGCCTACGAGCAGTACTTC

abundance: .
v_gene: TRBV7-9
d_gene: TRBD1
j_gene: TRBJ1-1
CDR3aa: CASTTTGGRTEAFF
CDR3nt: TGTGCCAGCACTACGACAGGGGGACGAACTGAAGCTTTCTTT

abundance: .
v_gene: TRBV28
d_gene: .
j_gene: TRBJ2-5
CDR3aa: CASSLLPPGEETQYF
CDR3nt: TGTGCCAGCAGTTTACTCCCGCCGGGGGAAGAGACCCAGTACTTC

abundance: .
v_gene: TRBV10-3
d_gene: TRBD1
j_gene: TRBJ1-2
CDR3aa: CATSPTPDRGPEGYTF
CDR3nt: TGTGCCACCAGTCCAACCCCGGACAGGGGGCCGGAGGGCTACACCTTC

abundance: .
v_gene: TRBV10-3
d_gene: .
j_gene: TRBJ1-5
CDR3aa: CAIGAGESNQPQHF
CDR3nt: TGTGCCATCGGCGCAGGGGAAAGCAATCAGCCCCAGCATTTT

abundance: .
v_gene: TRBV6-5
d_gene: TRBD1
j_gene: TRBJ1-1
CDR3aa: CASRYDRGLNTEAFF
CDR3nt: TGTGCCAGCAGGTATGACAGGGGGCTCAACACTGAAGCTTTCTTT

abundance: .
v_gene: TRBV9
d_gene: .
j_gene: TRBJ2-3
CDR3aa: CASSVALWRVADTQYF
CDR3nt: TGTGCCAGCAGCGTAGCTCTGTGGAGAGTCGCAGATACGCAGTATTTT

abundance: .
v_gene: TRBV6-5
d_gene: TRBD1
j_gene: TRBJ1-1
CDR3aa: CASSYPTGEAFF
CDR3nt: TGTGCCAGCAGTTACCCGACAGGGGAAGCTTTCTTT

abundance: .
v_gene: TRBV4-1
d_gene: .
j_gene: TRBJ1-2
CDR3aa: CASSQVALLNYGYTF
CDR3nt: TGCGCCAGCAGCCAAGTAGCACTATTAAACTATGGCTACACCTTC

abundance: .
v_gene: TRBV5-1
d_gene: .
j_gene: TRBJ2-3
CDR3aa: CASSEQVKPTDTQYF
CDR3nt: TGCGCCAGCAGCGAACAGGTAAAGCCCACAGATACGCAGTATTTT

abundance: .
v_gene: TRBV19
d_gene: .
j_gene: TRBJ1-1
CDR3aa: CASSPRPLARSYYEAFF
CDR3nt: TGTGCCAGTAGTCCCCGACCGCTCGCTAGGTCCTACTATGAAGCTTTCTTT

abundance: .
v_gene: TRBV27
d_gene: TRBD2
j_gene: TRBJ2-3
CDR3aa: CASSWIPGLDTDTQYF
CDR3nt: TGTGCCAGCAGTTGGATTCCGGGACTAGACACAGATACGCAGTATTTT

abundance: .
v_gene: TRBV6-6
d_gene: .
j_gene: TRBJ1-4
CDR3aa: CASSYSQGTTNEKLFF
CDR3nt: TGTGCCAGCAGTTACTCGCAGGGAACAACTAATGAAAAACTGTTTTTT

abundance: .
v_gene: TRBV10-2
d_gene: TRBD2
j_gene: TRBJ2-1
CDR3aa: CASRGLAGGGEQFF
CDR3nt: TGCGCCAGCAGGGGACTAGCGGGTGGGGGTGAGCAGTTCTTC

abundance: .
v_gene: TRBV5-4
d_gene: TRBD1
j_gene: TRBJ1-1
CDR3aa: CASSLAQGAEAFF
CDR3nt: TGTGCCAGCAGCTTGGCCCAGGGGGCTGAAGCTTTCTTT

abundance: once
v_gene: TRBV29-1
d_gene: TRBD2
j_gene: TRBJ2-1
CDR3aa: CSVDIRGDHNEQFF
CDR3nt: TGCAGCGTTGATATTCGGGGGGACCACAATGAGCAGTTCTTC

abundance: .
v_gene: TRBV28
d_gene: TRBD1
j_gene: TRBJ2-2
CDR3aa: CASNPPGTANTGELFF
CDR3nt: TGTGCCAGCAACCCTCCCGGGACAGCGAACACCGGGGAGCTGTTTTTT

abundance: .
v_gene: TRBV15
d_gene: .
j_gene: TRBJ1-5
CDR3aa: CATSQTGSSNQPQHF
CDR3nt: TGTGCCACCAGCCAAACAGGGTCTAGCAATCAGCCCCAGCATTTT

abundance: .
v_gene: TRBV11-2
d_gene: .
j_gene: TRBJ1-2
CDR3aa: CASSPTEAQVYGYTF
CDR3nt: TGTGCCAGCAGCCCCACGGAGGCCCAGGTTTATGGCTACACCTTC

abundance: .
v_gene: TRBV5-1
d_gene: TRBD1
j_gene: TRBJ2-3
CDR3aa: CASSFDGTGVSPTDTQYF
CDR3nt: TGCGCCAGCAGCTTTGACGGGACAGGGGTTTCCCCAACAGATACGCAGTATTTT

abundance: .
v_gene: TRBV28
d_gene: TRBD2
j_gene: TRBJ2-2
CDR3aa: CASSLWAGGAGELFF
CDR3nt: TGTGCCAGCAGTTTGTGGGCGGGGGGAGCCGGGGAGCTGTTTTTT

abundance: .
v_gene: TRBV5-5
d_gene: .
j_gene: TRBJ1-1
CDR3aa: CASSFVAGEAFF
CDR3nt: TGTGCCAGCAGCTTCGTGGCGGGTGAAGCTTTCTTT

abundance: .
v_gene: TRBV6-5
d_gene: .
j_gene: TRBJ2-7
CDR3aa: CATADTDAYEQYF
CDR3nt: TGTGCCACAGCGGATACAGACGCCTACGAGCAGTACTTC

abundance: .
v_gene: TRBV2
d_gene: TRBD1
j_gene: TRBJ2-5
CDR3aa: CASSRDRDFQETQYF
CDR3nt: TGTGCCAGCAGTCGGGACAGGGATTTCCAAGAGACCCAGTACTTC

abundance: .
v_gene: TRBV5-6
d_gene: .
j_gene: TRBJ2-3
CDR3aa: CASSLGPNGMTDTQYF
CDR3nt: TGTGCCAGCAGCTTGGGTCCTAACGGGATGACAGATACGCAGTATTTT

abundance: .
v_gene: TRBV5-6
d_gene: .
j_gene: TRBJ2-1
CDR3aa: CASSLGLPQGNEQFF
CDR3nt: TGTGCCAGCAGCTTGGGGCTACCCCAGGGAAATGAGCAGTTCTTC

abundance: once
v_gene: TRBV13
d_gene: TRBD2
j_gene: TRBJ2-5
CDR3aa: CASSLAGRARETQYF
CDR3nt: TGTGCCAGCAGCTTAGCCGGGAGGGCGAGGGAGACCCAGTACTTC

abundance: .
v_gene: TRBV30
d_gene: .
j_gene: TRBJ1-6
CDR3aa: CAWSRGSYNSPLHF
CDR3nt: TGTGCCTGGAGTCGGGGTTCCTATAATTCACCCCTCCACTTT

abundance: .
v_gene: TRBV6-5
d_gene: TRBD2
j_gene: TRBJ2-5
CDR3aa: CASSYSGGGSETQYF
CDR3nt: TGTGCCAGCAGTTACTCTGGGGGGGGATCGGAGACCCAGTACTTC

abundance: .
v_gene: TRBV19
d_gene: .
j_gene: TRBJ2-1
CDR3aa: CASSIEYRSSSYNEQFF
CDR3nt: TGTGCCAGTAGTATAGAGTACAGGTCAAGCTCCTACAATGAGCAGTTCTTC

abundance: .
v_gene: TRBV29-1
d_gene: .
j_gene: TRBJ2-5
CDR3aa: CSVIPTAPETQYF
CDR3nt: TGCAGCGTAATACCGACAGCGCCGGAGACCCAGTACTTC

abundance: .
v_gene: TRBV18
d_gene: .
j_gene: TRBJ2-2
CDR3aa: CASSPIGGTNTGELFF
CDR3nt: TGTGCCAGCTCACCTATAGGGGGAACGAACACCGGGGAGCTGTTTTTT

abundance: .
v_gene: TRBV2
d_gene: .
j_gene: TRBJ1-4
CDR3aa: CASTRRGINEKLFF
CDR3nt: TGTGCCAGCACCCGGCGGGGGATAAATGAAAAACTGTTTTTT

abundance: .
v_gene: TRBV23-1
d_gene: .
j_gene: TRBJ1-1
CDR3aa: CASSDQETGNTEAFF
CDR3nt: TGCGCCAGCAGTGACCAAGAGACAGGGAACACTGAAGCTTTCTTT

abundance: .
v_gene: TRBV27
d_gene: .
j_gene: TRBJ2-1
CDR3aa: CASARLSTYNEQFF
CDR3nt: TGTGCCAGCGCGAGACTCAGTACCTACAATGAGCAGTTCTTC

abundance: .
v_gene: TRBV7-8
d_gene: .
j_gene: TRBJ2-6
CDR3aa: CASSIGHSGANVLTF
CDR3nt: TGTGCCAGCAGCATCGGACATTCTGGGGCCAACGTCCTGACTTTC